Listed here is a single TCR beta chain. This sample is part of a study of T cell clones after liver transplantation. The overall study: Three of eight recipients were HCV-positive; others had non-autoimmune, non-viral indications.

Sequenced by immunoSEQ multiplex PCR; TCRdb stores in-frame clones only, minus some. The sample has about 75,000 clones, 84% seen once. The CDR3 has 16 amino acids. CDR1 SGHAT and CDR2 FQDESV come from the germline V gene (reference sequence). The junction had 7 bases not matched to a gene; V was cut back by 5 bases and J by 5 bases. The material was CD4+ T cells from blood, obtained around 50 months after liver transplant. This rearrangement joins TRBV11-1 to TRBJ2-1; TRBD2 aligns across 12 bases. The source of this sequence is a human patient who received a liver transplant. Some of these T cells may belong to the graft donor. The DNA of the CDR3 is TGTGCCAGCAGCGCCGGAACTAGCGGGGGGAACAATGAGCAGTTCTTC. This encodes CASSAGTSGGNNEQFF.